A selection of T cell receptor beta chains follows, all from one sample in a study of T-cell reconstitution after alpha-beta-depleted transplantation in children. Each CDR3 protein is one row after TCRdb ran MiXCR on the PCR reads. This table holds 70,000 to 95,000 distinct CDR3 sequences, 15% to 19% found once. Specimen: PBMCs, mostly from graft donor cells, collected 180 days after TCRalphabeta/CD19-depleted stem cell transplant. Every receptor here comes from a male patient between 2 and 9 years old who had a stem cell transplant for acute lymphoblastic leukemia, so the T cells may come from the graft donor. Each CDR3 is given with its conserved first and last residue. D genes are given only for firm matches. The size of a clone is reported for some rows only, either as once, few or many, or as a class for expanded clones.

size | D | J | V | CDR3 | DNA
once | - | TRBJ2-7 | TRBV3-1 | CASSPDSLSYEQYF | TGTGCCAGCAGCCCCGACAGCCTCTCCTACGAGCAGTACTTC
few | - | TRBJ2-7 | TRBV20-1 | CSATGTPSEQYF | TGCAGTGCTACCGGGACACCCAGCGAGCAGTACTTC
many | - | TRBJ1-5 | TRBV20-1 | CSARETKTPGGGQPQHF | TGCAGTGCTAGAGAAACAAAGACGCCGGGGGGAGGTCAGCCCCAGCATTTT
once | - | TRBJ1-1 | TRBV7-9 | CASSLARSTREAFF | TGTGCCAGCAGCTTAGCGCGGTCAACTCGCGAAGCTTTCTTT
few | TRBD1 | TRBJ2-3 | TRBV7-6 | CASIRTGGTDTQYF | TGTGCCAGCATTCGGACAGGGGGCACAGATACGCAGTATTTT
- | - | TRBJ1-1 | TRBV7-6 | CASSLVGGKTTEAFF | TGTGCCAGCAGCTTAGTTGGGGGTAAGACCACTGAAGCTTTCTTT
- | - | TRBJ2-2 | TRBV29-1 | CSGRRGEYTGELFF | TGCAGCGGCAGGCGAGGCGAATACACCGGGGAGCTGTTTTTT
many | - | TRBJ2-7 | TRBV5-6 | CASSYAGAPPYEQYF | TGTGCCAGCAGTTATGCGGGGGCCCCGCCCTACGAGCAGTACTTC
- | - | TRBJ1-4 | TRBV6-2/TRBV6-3 | CASRTDPTNEKLFF | TGTGCCAGCAGGACCGATCCTACCAATGAAAAACTGTTTTTT
few | - | TRBJ1-2 | TRBV15 | CATSRSGSYGYTF | TGTGCCACCAGCAGGTCGGGCAGTTATGGCTACACCTTC
many | TRBD2 | TRBJ2-7 | TRBV20-1 | CSAGGGAYEQYF | TGCAGTGCGGGCGGGGGGGCCTACGAGCAGTACTTC
- | - | TRBJ2-5 | TRBV20-1 | CSARKRLQETQYF | TGCAGTGCTAGAAAGCGGCTACAAGAGACCCAGTACTTC
- | - | TRBJ2-7 | TRBV5-1 | CASNSETTYEQYF | TGCGCCAGCAACTCCGAAACCACCTACGAGCAGTACTTC
many | TRBD2 | TRBJ2-7 | TRBV6-5 | CASSYPQRGGEQYF | TGTGCCAGCAGTTACCCGCAGCGGGGGGGCGAGCAGTACTTC
many | - | TRBJ2-3 | TRBV5-1 | CASSLDQHFTDTQYF | TGCGCCAGCAGCTTGGATCAACACTTTACAGATACGCAGTATTTT
- | - | TRBJ2-3 | TRBV5-5 | CASSLRYGSTDRQYF | TGTGCCAGCAGCTTGAGGTACGGTAGCACAGATAGGCAGTATTTT
- | TRBD1 | TRBJ2-7 | TRBV29-1 | CSVEGTGDWEEQYF | TGCAGCGTTGAGGGGACAGGGGATTGGGAGGAGCAGTACTTC
few | - | TRBJ2-7 | TRBV11-2 | CASSLGTAGYEQYF | TGTGCCAGCAGCCTCGGGACAGCGGGCTACGAGCAGTACTTC
few | TRBD2 | TRBJ2-3 | TRBV11-2 | CASRPASGGTDTQYF | TGTGCCAGCAGACCGGCTAGCGGGGGGACAGATACGCAGTATTTT
- | - | TRBJ2-4 | TRBV6-2/TRBV6-3 | CASAARGSLAKNIQYF | TGTGCCAGCGCGGCGAGGGGTAGCCTCGCCAAAAACATTCAGTACTTC
- | - | TRBJ2-7 | TRBV4-1 | CASSQEWGVAYEQYF | TGCGCCAGCAGCCAAGAGTGGGGAGTAGCCTACGAGCAGTACTTC
few | - | TRBJ2-1 | TRBV6-2/TRBV6-3 | CATRTYNEQFF | TGTGCCACCCGGACTTATAATGAGCAGTTCTTC
many | - | TRBJ2-5 | TRBV3-1 | CASSQDGRQETQYF | TGTGCCAGCAGCCAAGACGGAAGGCAAGAGACCCAGTACTTC
- | TRBD2 | TRBJ2-2 | TRBV5-1 | CASSFGGALLNTGELFF | TGCGCCAGCAGCTTCGGGGGGGCCCTCCTCAACACCGGGGAGCTGTTTTTT
few | - | TRBJ1-2 | TRBV6-1 | CASSGQPNSYGYTF | TGTGCCAGCAGCGGGCAGCCAAACTCGTATGGCTACACCTTC
once | - | TRBJ2-1 | TRBV14 | CASSQPRGLIANEQFF | TGTGCCAGCAGCCAGCCCCGGGGGTTAATAGCCAATGAGCAGTTCTTC
- | TRBD2 | TRBJ2-5 | TRBV7-2 | CASSSTSGQETQYF | TGTGCCAGCAGCTCGACTAGCGGCCAAGAGACCCAGTACTTC
many | TRBD1 | TRBJ1-1 | TRBV12-3/TRBV12-4 | CASRGLGQGGTEAFF | TGTGCCAGCAGAGGACTGGGACAGGGGGGCACTGAAGCTTTCTTT
- | TRBD2 | TRBJ2-1 | TRBV3-1 | CASSQVKRRGKTPNEQFF | TGTGCCAGCAGCCAAGTTAAAAGGCGGGGGAAAACCCCCAATGAGCAGTTCTTC
many | - | TRBJ2-5 | TRBV20-1 | CSAPKGGPQETQYF | TGCAGTGCCCCGAAAGGGGGACCCCAAGAGACCCAGTACTTC
- | - | TRBJ2-5 | TRBV7-9 | CASSVGNEETQYF | TGTGCCAGCAGCGTGGGCAATGAAGAGACCCAGTACTTC
- | - | TRBJ2-3 | TRBV7-9 | CASSLGWGAGDTQYF | TGTGCCAGCAGCTTGGGCTGGGGGGCTGGAGATACGCAGTATTTT
few | - | TRBJ1-2 | TRBV10-3 | CAISGSENYGYTF | TGTGCCATCAGTGGGTCGGAGAACTATGGCTACACCTTC
medium-sized | TRBD2 | TRBJ2-5 | TRBV20-1 | CSARRAGGGETQYF | TGCAGTGCTAGGCGAGCGGGGGGCGGAGAGACCCAGTACTTC
- | - | TRBJ1-5 | TRBV7-9 | CASSSGSGQPQHF | TGTGCCAGCAGCTCAGGGAGCGGTCAGCCCCAGCATTTT
- | - | TRBJ1-1 | TRBV5-1 | CASSLADSREAFF | TGCGCCAGCAGCTTGGCCGACAGTCGTGAAGCTTTCTTT
few | - | TRBJ2-1 | TRBV6-2/TRBV6-3 | CATLPQDLGSGGEQFF | TGTGCCACCTTACCACAGGACTTGGGGTCTGGGGGTGAGCAGTTCTTC
few | TRBD1 | TRBJ2-2 | TRBV10-3 | CAIRESPDRATGELFF | TGTGCCATCAGAGAGAGCCCCGACAGGGCCACCGGGGAGCTGTTTTTT
- | TRBD2 | TRBJ2-1 | TRBV12-3/TRBV12-4 | CASSLTSGLNEQFF | TGTGCCAGCAGTTTGACTAGCGGGCTCAATGAGCAGTTCTTC
- | - | TRBJ2-7 | TRBV20-1 | CSARNNSYEQYF | TGCAGTGCTCGGAATAACAGCTACGAGCAGTACTTC
- | TRBD1 | TRBJ2-2 | TRBV19 | CASRAGGAGGELFF | TGTGCCAGTAGGGCAGGGGGCGCCGGCGGGGAGCTGTTTTTT
- | - | TRBJ2-1 | TRBV14 | CASSHPVDGVNNEQFF | TGTGCCAGCAGCCACCCGGTAGATGGAGTGAACAATGAGCAGTTCTTC
- | - | TRBJ1-3 | TRBV12-3/TRBV12-4 | CASRLVGAAGNTIYF | TGTGCCAGCAGACTCGTGGGGGCTGCGGGAAACACCATATATTTT
few | - | TRBJ2-1 | TRBV7-8 | CASSPSGTSNEQFF | TGTGCCAGCAGCCCCTCCGGGACAAGCAATGAGCAGTTCTTC
- | - | TRBJ1-5 | TRBV14 | CASSQERTNSGLGNQPQHF | TGTGCCAGCAGCCAAGAGAGGACGAACTCCGGGTTAGGCAATCAGCCCCAGCATTTT
- | - | TRBJ2-3 | TRBV7-9 | CASSSALITDTQYF | TGTGCCAGCAGCTCCGCTCTTATCACAGATACGCAGTATTTT
- | - | TRBJ2-1 | TRBV7-2 | CASSLVGGWGNEQFF | TGTGCCAGCAGCTTAGTGGGTGGGTGGGGCAATGAGCAGTTCTTC
- | - | TRBJ2-7 | TRBV9 | CASSSRHSYEQYF | TGTGCCAGCAGCTCTCGACACTCCTACGAGCAGTACTTC
- | - | TRBJ1-5 | TRBV12-5 | CASGLVRQGPGYSNQPQHF | TGTGCTAGTGGTTTGGTACGGCAGGGTCCAGGGTATAGCAATCAGCCCCAGCATTTT
- | TRBD1 | TRBJ2-3 | TRBV18 | CASSPVGQGGTDTQYF | TGTGCCAGCTCACCGGTCGGACAGGGAGGCACAGATACGCAGTATTTT
few | TRBD2 | TRBJ2-7 | TRBV4-3 | CASSRRAGLAGNSYEQYF | TGCGCCAGCAGCCGTAGGGCCGGTCTAGCGGGGAACTCCTACGAGCAGTACTTC
few | - | TRBJ1-1 | TRBV7-8 | CASSSWPQNTEAFF | TGTGCCAGCAGCTCCTGGCCTCAGAACACTGAAGCTTTCTTT
few | - | TRBJ2-7 | TRBV3-1 | CASSQEAGSYEQYF | TGTGCCAGCAGCCAAGAAGCGGGCTCCTACGAGCAGTACTTC
many | - | TRBJ1-5 | TRBV20-1 | CSATGSPNQPQHF | TGCAGTGCTACAGGGAGTCCCAATCAGCCCCAGCATTTT
- | TRBD1 | TRBJ2-7 | TRBV6-1 | CASSEGQSSSYEQYF | TGTGCCAGCAGTGAGGGACAGTCGAGCTCCTACGAGCAGTACTTC
- | - | TRBJ2-1 | TRBV12-3/TRBV12-4 | CASSPDSHNEQFF | TGTGCCAGCAGCCCGGACAGCCACAATGAGCAGTTCTTC
many | TRBD1 | TRBJ1-1 | TRBV29-1 | CSVARTGVGTEAFF | TGCAGCGTCGCACGTACAGGGGTGGGCACTGAAGCTTTCTTT
few | - | TRBJ1-6 | TRBV7-9 | CASSLSLGYNSPLHF | TGTGCCAGCAGCTTATCCCTCGGCTATAATTCACCCCTCCACTTT
- | - | TRBJ2-7 | TRBV20-1 | CSARDPRGRDFDTHEQYF | TGCAGTGCTAGAGACCCCCGGGGCCGGGACTTCGACACCCACGAGCAGTACTTC
- | TRBD1 | TRBJ2-1 | TRBV24-1 | CATSGPGQGLNNEQFF | TGTGCCACCAGTGGTCCGGGACAGGGGCTGAACAATGAGCAGTTCTTC